These 11 T cell receptor beta chains originate from one sample sequenced in a study of radiotherapy plus CTLA-4 blockade in lung cancer. TCRdb's copy holds only in-frame clones and misses some; the assay was immunoSEQ multiplex PCR. The sample includes approximately 80,000 clones, roughly 70% of them seen just once. The sequencing here drew on peripheral blood, taken from a patient treated with radiotherapy plus ipilimumab. These receptors originate from a human donor with non-small cell lung cancer whose response to radiotherapy plus ipilimumab could not be evaluated.

The V call is TRBV5-6, the J call TRBJ1-5; 9 bases are a match to TRBD1. From germline, CDR1 is SGHDT and CDR2 YYEEEE. V gave up 4 bases and J gave up 6 bases; unmatched junction bases: 5. This CDR3 spans 14 amino acids. This chain's CDR3 is CASSIWTGVQPQHF. DNA of the CDR3: TGTGCCAGCAGCATCTGGACAGGGGTTCAGCCCCAGCATTTT.

The rearrangement joins TRBV6-4 to TRBJ2-2; 8 bases agree with TRBD1. The CDR3 runs to 14 residues. The germline V gene has CDR1 MRHNA and CDR2 SNTAGT. V lost 6 bases, J lost 7 bases, and 7 bases stayed unmatched. The CDR3: CASSQDRAIGELFF. As DNA, the CDR3 is TGTGCCAGCAGCCAGGACAGGGCTATCGGGGAGCTGTTTTTT.

In DNA form, the CDR3 reads TGTGCCAGCAGTAGCGGGGGGTCCAAAAACATTCAGTACTTC. Its protein is CASSSGGSKNIQYF. The V and J genes are TRBV2 and TRBJ2-4, with 9 bases matching TRBD2. The CDR3 length is 14 residues. Trimming at V came to 5 bases and at J to 2 bases, leaving 1 base not matched to a gene. Germline V gene data show CDR1 as SNHLY and CDR2 as FYNNEI.

CDR3 coding DNA: TGTGCCAGCAGCCCAACATCCTTCTCCTACAATGAGCAGTTCTTC. Encoded protein: CASSPTSFSYNEQFF. The rearrangement uses TRBV14 and TRBJ2-1; D unresolved. The V gene lost 4 bases and the J gene lost 0 bases, with 10 bases spanning the gap. The CDR3 covers 15 residues. CDR1 is SGHDN, CDR2 FVKESK, per germline.

The V call is TRBV28, the J call TRBJ2-6; 7 bases match TRBD2. V shed 5 bases, J shed 2 bases, and the junction held 3 bases outside the gene matches. This CDR3 spans 15 amino acids. The germline gives CDR1 MDHEN, CDR2 SYDVKM. CDR3 in DNA: TGTGCCAGCAGTGGACTAGAAGCTGGGGCCAACGTCCTGACTTTC. Translating gives CASSGLEAGANVLTF.

CDR3: CASSSGTGPYEQYF. The CDR3 coding sequence is TGTGCCAGCAGCTCCGGGACAGGGCCCTACGAGCAGTACTTC. The rearrangement uses TRBV5-6 and TRBJ2-7, with 9 nucleotides matching TRBD1. Germline V CDR1 and CDR2: SGHDT, YYEEEE. With 3 bases clipped from V and 2 bases from J, the junction kept 3 bases outside the gene matches. The CDR3 runs 14 residues. The full variable domain, with the rest looked up from reference TRBV5-6 and TRBJ2-7, is DAGVTQSPTHLIKTRGQQVTLRCSPKSGHDTVSWYQQALGQGPQFIFQYYEEEERQRGNFPDRFSGHQFPNYSSELNVNALLLGDSALYLCASSSGTGPYEQYFGPGTRLTVT.

The chain carries TRBV18 and TRBJ1-4; 8 positions agree with TRBD1. This CDR3 spans 17 amino acids. Germline V gives CDR1 KGHSH, CDR2 LQKENI. The V segment lost 2 bases and the J segment 2 bases; nucleotides outside the gene matches: 7. This CDR3 reads CASSPSPRGHTNEKLFF. DNA for the CDR3: TGTGCCAGCTCACCATCGCCCAGGGGGCATACTAATGAAAAACTGTTTTTT.

This chain connects TRBV4-1 to TRBJ2-5; D might be TRBD2 (6 bases). Germline V gene data show CDR1 as MGHRA and CDR2 as YSYEKL. The CDR3 loop spans 18 amino acids. V dropped 4 bases and J dropped 0 bases, with 21 bases sitting between them. The CDR3 DNA follows: TGCGCCAGCAGCCTTCAAGGGGAGGCTAGCTGGGACCAAGAGACCCAGTACTTC. Encoded protein: CASSLQGEASWDQETQYF.

This chain joins TRBV7-5 and TRBJ1-2; the DNA was not used to check the table's D call, TRBD1. TRBV7-5 is a recognized pseudogene. This CDR3 is 16 amino acids long. This chain's CDR3 is CARSSPRDRPTYGYTF. The CDR3 DNA follows: TGTGCCAGAAGCTCCCCGAGAGACAGGCCCACCTATGGCTACACCTTC.

This chain joins TRBV27 and TRBJ1-5; D is unresolved. The CDR3 runs 16 residues. V was shortened by 1 base and J by 0 bases, with 10 bases between the two germline ends. Germline V gene lookup returns CDR1 MNHEY and CDR2 SMNVEV (reference sequence). The DNA for the CDR3 is TGTGCCAGCAGTTTATGGGCACCCCATAGCAATCAGCCCCAGCATTTT. Residues: CASSLWAPHSNQPQHF.

The J gene is TRBJ1-1, the V gene TRBV5-1; D may be TRBD1 (6 bases). Germline CDR1 reads SGHRS; CDR2 reads YFSETQ. Trimming pared 2 bases from V and 0 bases from J, leaving 11 bases between. The CDR3 has 15 residues. In DNA form, the CDR3 reads TGCGCCAGCAGCTTTAGCAACAGGGTGAACACTGAAGCTTTCTTT. As protein: CASSFSNRVNTEAFF. The full variable domain, its missing parts supplied by reference TRBV5-1 and TRBJ1-1, is KAGVTQTPRYLIKTRGQQVTLSCSPISGHRSVSWYQQTPGQGLQFLFEYFSETQRNKGNFPGRFSGRQFSNSRSEMNVSTLELGDSALYLCASSFSNRVNTEAFFGQGTRLTVV.